This is a list of T cell receptor beta chains from one sample in a study of T cell repertoires in cytomegalovirus infection. These receptors have no identified antigens. TCRdb re-called the reads with MiXCR, one entry per CDR3 protein. The sample shows roughly 860,000 distinct CDR3 sequences, 30% to 35% of them seen only once. Source: cultured CD8+ T cells from PBMCs, taken from culture after CMV antigen stimulation. These receptors came from a human donor in good health (CMV status not recorded). Some clones in this sample may be carry-over from other donors' samples. The CDR3 runs from the conserved cysteine through the conserved F or W. A D gene is named only where the DNA matches it firmly. A row's size may be missing; if present it is once, few, many or a size class.

v_gene	d_gene	j_gene	abundance	CDR3aa	CDR3nt
TRBV2	.	TRBJ1-1	.	CASSGDLGITEAFF	TGTGCCAGCAGTGGGGACCTAGGCATCACTGAAGCTTTCTTT
TRBV28	.	TRBJ1-2	.	CASRPPGYDGYTF	TGTGCCAGCAGGCCACCGGGGTACGATGGCTACACCTTC
TRBV2	.	TRBJ2-1	few	CASILYNEQFF	TGTGCCAGCATCTTATACAATGAGCAGTTCTTC
TRBV6-1	.	TRBJ1-1	.	CASSEGGSGLNTEAFF	TGTGCCAGCAGTGAAGGAGGGTCAGGGCTGAACACTGAAGCTTTCTTT
TRBV6-1	.	TRBJ2-5	few	CASHSPTRAQETQYF	TGTGCCAGCCATTCACCGACGAGGGCCCAAGAGACCCAGTACTTC
TRBV7-2	.	TRBJ1-3	many	CASSLELVGVGGNTIYF	TGTGCCAGCAGCTTAGAACTGGTTGGGGTTGGCGGAAACACCATATATTTT
TRBV2	.	TRBJ1-2	few	CASNGPPWDYGYTF	TGTGCCAGCAACGGGCCCCCGTGGGACTATGGCTACACCTTC
TRBV19	TRBD1	TRBJ1-2	.	CASSIFRDSLYTF	TGTGCCAGTAGTATATTTCGGGACAGTCTCTACACCTTC
TRBV25-1	.	TRBJ1-6	.	CASSESYSYNSPLHF	TGTGCCAGCAGTGAGTCTTACTCCTATAATTCACCCCTCCACTTT
TRBV7-6	TRBD2	TRBJ2-1	many	CASSFGAGGYEQFF	TGTGCCAGCAGCTTTGGGGCGGGGGGTTATGAGCAGTTCTTC
TRBV9	.	TRBJ2-3	few	CASSVRFSASTDTQYF	TGTGCCAGCAGCGTAAGATTTAGCGCTAGCACAGATACGCAGTATTTT
TRBV6-2/TRBV6-3	TRBD1	TRBJ1-2	few	CASSGPQGALDGYTF	TGTGCCAGCAGTGGACCACAGGGGGCATTGGATGGCTACACCTTC
TRBV27	.	TRBJ2-1	.	CASRRGRDEQFF	TGTGCCAGCAGGCGCGGAAGGGATGAGCAGTTCTTC
TRBV2	.	TRBJ1-1	.	CASSEVSGRGGTEAFF	TGTGCCAGCAGTGAAGTTTCTGGGCGTGGTGGCACTGAAGCTTTCTTT
TRBV10-3	.	TRBJ2-3	.	CAIRINYEGNTDTQYF	TGTGCCATCAGGATTAATTATGAAGGGAACACAGATACGCAGTATTTT
TRBV7-4	.	TRBJ1-3	.	CVSSSLGEVGNTIYF	TGTGTCAGCAGCTCTCTTGGTGAGGTCGGAAACACCATATATTTT
TRBV7-8	.	TRBJ2-7	.	CASISTSAYEQYF	TGTGCCAGCATCTCCACTAGTGCCTACGAGCAGTACTTC
TRBV7-9	.	TRBJ2-2	few	CASSLGESVTGELFF	TGTGCCAGCAGCCTAGGGGAGTCGGTCACCGGGGAGCTGTTTTTT